Listed here is a single T cell receptor (beta chain). For the second PCR, which ran for roughly 7 to 11 cycles, a sample-barcoded 5' primer and a J-beta primer mix were used. Each cDNA molecule received a tag from a template-switch adaptor that had 12 random nucleotides. Each CDR3 protein is one row after TCRdb ran MiXCR on the 5' RACE reads. The sample includes 1 million or so distinct CDR3 sequences, roughly 45% of them seen just once. These data come from a study of blood T cells in healthy people across ages. Germline CDR1 reads SGHVS; CDR2 reads FQNEAQ. V gave up 2 bases and J gave up 0 bases, with 11 bases separating them. CDR3 length: 15 amino acids. Samples had at least 7 million PBMCs isolated from them.

The TCR comes from a woman between 55 and 75 years old in good health. The chain combines TRBV7-8 with TRBJ2-7; D is tentatively TRBD1 or TRBD2 (5 bases each). The sequencing input was blood. As DNA, the CDR3 is TGTGCCAGCAGCTTAACCGGGGCTCACTCCTACGAGCAGTACTTC. It codes for CASSLTGAHSYEQYF.